This T cell receptor beta chain appears in the sequencing data of a study of patients and donors after allogeneic stem cell transplantation. This clonotype was counted a few times. TCRdb re-analysed the RT-PCR reads in MiXCR, keeping a single row per CDR3 protein. The sample carries 200,000 to 250,000 distinct CDR3 sequences, around 14% recorded once. The V end was cut by 3 bases, the J end by 6 bases, with 12 bases between. This CDR3 spans 13 amino acids. The germline gives CDR1 SGHAT, CDR2 FQNNGV. The chain couples TRBV11-2 to TRBJ2-7; tentatively, D is TRBD1 or TRBD2 (5 bases each). This clonotype originated in a human donor who was either an allogeneic HSCT recipient or a stem cell or donor lymphocyte infusion donor (not recorded which). It is not recorded whose cells these are; they may come from a transplant donor. The sample comprised blood, either unsorted or a sorted T cell fraction (not recorded which). The CDR3 DNA sequence: TGTGCCAGCAGCTTCATTCGGGGCGGCGAGCAGTACTTC. Protein: CASSFIRGGEQYF.